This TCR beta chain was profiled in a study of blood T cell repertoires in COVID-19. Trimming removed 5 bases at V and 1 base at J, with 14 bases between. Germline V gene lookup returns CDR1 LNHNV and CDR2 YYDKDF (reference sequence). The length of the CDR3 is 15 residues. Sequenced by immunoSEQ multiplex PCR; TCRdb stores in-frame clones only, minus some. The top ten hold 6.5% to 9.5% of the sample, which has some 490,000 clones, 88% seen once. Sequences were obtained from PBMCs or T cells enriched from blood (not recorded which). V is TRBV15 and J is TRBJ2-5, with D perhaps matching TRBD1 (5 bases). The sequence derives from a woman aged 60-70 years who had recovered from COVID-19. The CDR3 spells CATSPRRQLQETQYF. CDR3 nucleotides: TGTGCCACCAGCCCCCGACGACAGCTCCAAGAGACCCAGTACTTC.